One and the same sample provided the 9 T cell receptor beta chains below, sequenced in a study of beta chain features in type 1 diabetes. TCRB transcripts that were expressed got sequenced, as all of the isolated RNA had been reverse transcribed. Generated by immunoSEQ multiplex PCR, the TCRdb table keeps only in-frame clones and is missing some. The sample lists a few hundred thousand clones; 27% were seen once. The sample taken for sequencing was central memory CD4+ T cells from blood. Every receptor here comes from a man aged 30-40 years in good health.

This chain links TRBV5-4 with TRBJ1-1; D perhaps matches TRBD1 (6 bases). The germline CDR1 and CDR2 sequences are SGHNT and YYREEE (reference sequence). V was trimmed by 6 bases and J by 5 bases, leaving 17 bases between them. CDR3 length: 14 amino acids. The CDR3 is CASKGGGEGTEAFF. In DNA, the CDR3 is TGTGCCAGCAAAGGGGGAGGGGAAGGTACTGAAGCTTTCTTT.

This clone was counted between two and nine times. The DNA for the CDR3 is TGTGCCTGGAGTGTAGGACGCGGGGAGCTGTTTTTT. Protein sequence: CAWSVGRGELFF. This chain joins TRBV30 and TRBJ2-2, with D hard to call. Between the trimmed V and J ends, which lost 0 bases and 7 bases, there was a span of 6 bases. The CDR3 is made up of 12 amino acids. CDR1 and CDR2 (germline): GTSNPN, SVGIG (reference sequence).

This clone has just a few counts. The chain employs TRBV7-8 and TRBJ2-2, with D perhaps matching TRBD2 (5 bases). Germline V gene lookup returns CDR1 SGHVS and CDR2 FQNEAQ. CDR3 length equals 15 residues. Trimming stripped 3 bases from V and 0 bases from J, with 8 bases between. CDR3: CASSLTTANTGELFF. CDR3 bases: TGTGCCAGCAGCTTGACTACCGCGAACACCGGGGAGCTGTTTTTT.

Many counts were recorded for this clone. The rearrangement joins TRBV19 to TRBJ2-1, with 12 nucleotides matching TRBD2. V lost 4 bases and J lost 4; bases outside the gene matches: 2. The length of the CDR3 is 15 residues. Germline CDR1 reads LNHDA; CDR2 reads SQIVND (reference sequence). The chain's CDR3 is CASSTTSGSYNEQFF. CDR3 DNA sequence: TGTGCCAGTAGTACGACTAGCGGGAGTTACAATGAGCAGTTCTTC. Supplemented by reference TRBV19 and TRBJ2-1, the full variable domain reads DGGITQSPKYLFRKEGQNVTLSCEQNLNHDAMYWYRQDPGQGLRLIYYSQIVNDFQKGDIAEGYSVSREKKESFPLTVTSAQKNPTAFYLCASSTTSGSYNEQFFGPGTRLTVL.

This clone was seen ten or more times. This sequence joins TRBV10-3 and TRBJ2-1; TRBD1 might be the D (6 bases). Germline V gene lookup returns CDR1 ENHRY and CDR2 SYGVKD. Trimming shortened V by 0 bases and J by 1 base, and 13 bases separated the two germline ends. CDR3 length: 17 amino acids. CDR3 protein: CAISESLGQSSYNEQFF. In DNA form, the CDR3 reads TGTGCCATCAGTGAGTCCCTTGGACAGTCTTCCTACAATGAGCAGTTCTTC.

Only a few counts were recorded for this clone. The rearrangement uses TRBV25-1 and TRBJ2-7, with TRBD2 identical over 7 bases. Germline values: CDR1 MGHDK, CDR2 SYGVNS. CDR3 length equals 16 residues. The V and J ends lost 5 bases and 4 bases, in that order; junction bases with no gene match: 14. CDR3: CASSPTTPGGGYEQYF. CDR3 sequence (DNA): TGTGCCAGCAGTCCCACGACCCCGGGAGGTGGGTACGAGCAGTACTTC.

The chain joins TRBV7-9 to TRBJ2-5; possibly TRBD1 for D (6 bases). V dropped 5 bases and J dropped 3 bases, with 10 bases sitting between them. The germline CDR1 and CDR2 sequences are SEHNR and FQNEAQ (reference sequence). The CDR3 covers 13 residues. The CDR3, as DNA: TGTGCCAGCAGCAACAGGGTCGAAGAGACCCAGTACTTC. Its translation: CASSNRVEETQYF. Using reference TRBV7-9 and TRBJ2-5 for the parts outside the CDR3, the full variable domain is DTGVSQNPRHKITKRGQNVTFRCDPISEHNRLYWYRQTLGQGPEFLTYFQNEAQLEKSRLLSDRFSAERPKGSFSTLEIQRTEQGDSAMYLCASSNRVEETQYFGPGTRLLVL.

The J gene is TRBJ2-1, the V gene TRBV30, with a weak D call TRBD2 (5 bases). Germline V lookup: CDR1 GTSNPN, CDR2 SVGIG (reference sequence). The CDR3 is 15 residues long. V lost 2 bases and J lost 9, with 20 bases in between. CDR3 sequence (DNA): TGTGCCTGGAGTTATCGGCTAGCCCGGAGTGGTGAGCAGTTCTTC. Protein sequence: CAWSYRLARSGEQFF.

Details on this clone: At the DNA level, this CDR3 is encoded by other sequences in the same sample as well. This chain uses TRBV30 with TRBJ2-3; the D call may be TRBD1 or TRBD2 (6 bases each). Trimming stripped 0 bases from V and 2 bases from J, with 12 bases between. The CDR3 totals 15 residues. Germline V gene lookup returns CDR1 GTSNPN and CDR2 SVGIG (reference sequence). CDR3: CAWSVPGASTDTQYF. DNA for the CDR3: TGTGCCTGGAGTGTACCGGGGGCCTCCACAGATACGCAGTATTTT.